Listed here are 5 T cell receptor beta chains from one sample, sequenced in a study of human thymus T cells. Sequenced by immunoSEQ multiplex PCR; TCRdb stores in-frame clones only, minus some. The repertoire holds about 60,000 clones, with over 85% as singletons. The material sequenced was blood. The receptors derive from a boy in the first two years of life with a congenital heart defect but otherwise immunologically healthy.

This chain joins TRBV2 and TRBJ2-7; D is perhaps TRBD1 (5 bases). V was shortened by 3 bases and J by 5 bases, with 20 bases between the two germline ends. The CDR3 runs to 16 residues. The germline CDR1 and CDR2 sequences are SNHLY and FYNNEI. DNA of the CDR3: TGTGCCAGCAGTGACAGGGAACCCATTAGTGCTGACGAGCAGTACTTC. Translating it yields CASSDREPISADEQYF.

The chain uses TRBV5-1 and TRBJ1-3; D gene unclear. CDR3 length equals 13 residues. V was trimmed by 5 bases and J by 0 bases, leaving 6 bases between them. CDR1 and CDR2 (germline): SGHRS, YFSETQ. CDR3 sequence: CASSVGSGNTIYF. The CDR3 DNA is TGCGCCAGCAGTGTAGGCTCTGGAAACACCATATATTTT.

This clone was seen only once. V usage is TRBV19 and J usage is TRBJ1-2; 7 bases are a match to TRBD1. There are 13 residues in the CDR3. V gave up 9 bases and J gave up 6 bases; unmatched junction bases: 10. Germline CDR1 is LNHDA and CDR2 is SQIVND (reference sequence). CDR3 bases: TGTGCCAGCAAAGGGACAGTGTCGGATGGCTACACCTTC. It specifies CASKGTVSDGYTF.

This chain joins TRBV2 and TRBJ2-1; the match to TRBD1 covers 7 bases. In germline, CDR1 is SNHLY, CDR2 FYNNEI. The CDR3 sequence is 13 residues long. Germline trimming cut 8 bases from V and 2 bases from J; bases unmatched to any gene: 3. The CDR3 DNA reads TGTGCCAGCCCCGACAGGGCCTACAATGAGCAGTTCTTC. Its protein product is CASPDRAYNEQFF. Full variable domain (outside the CDR3, taken from reference TRBV2 and TRBJ2-1): EPEVTQTPSHQVTQMGQEVILRCVPISNHLYFYWYRQILGQKVEFLVSFYNNEISEKSEIFDDQFSVERPDGSNFTLKIRSTKLEDSAMYFCASPDRAYNEQFFGPGTRLTVL.

The CDR3 region has the DNA TGTGCCAGCAGTGGGGACAGGGGCCGCTATAATTCACCCCTCCACTTT. Translating it yields CASSGDRGRYNSPLHF. This rearrangement joins TRBV2 to TRBJ1-6; the match to TRBD1 covers 10 bases. J lost 3 bases, V lost 4 bases, and 3 bases had no gene match. Germline V lookup: CDR1 SNHLY, CDR2 FYNNEI. The CDR3 is 16 amino acids.